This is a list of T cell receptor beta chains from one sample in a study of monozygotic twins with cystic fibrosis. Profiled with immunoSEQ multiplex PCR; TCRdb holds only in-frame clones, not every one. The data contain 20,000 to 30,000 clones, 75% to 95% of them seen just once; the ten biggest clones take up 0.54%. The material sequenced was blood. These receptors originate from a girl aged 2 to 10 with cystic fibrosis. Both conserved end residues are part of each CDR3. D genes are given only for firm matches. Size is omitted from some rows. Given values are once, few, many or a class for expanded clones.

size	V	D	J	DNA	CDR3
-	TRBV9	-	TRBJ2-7	TGTGCCAGCAGCGTAGACGCCAGGACTACTACCGAGCAGTACTTC	CASSVDARTTTEQYF
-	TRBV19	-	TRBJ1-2	TGTGCCAGTAGTATCACCCACAGGGATCACTATGGCTACACCTTC	CASSITHRDHYGYTF
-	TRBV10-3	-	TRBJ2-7	TGTGCCATCAGCCCGGCAGCCTACGAGCAGTACTTC	CAISPAAYEQYF
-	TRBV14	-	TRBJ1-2	TGTGCCAGCAGCCAGTTAGGGGGAAACTATGGCTACACCTTC	CASSQLGGNYGYTF
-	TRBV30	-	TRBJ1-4	TGTGCCTGGAGTGTACAGGAAAAACTGTTTTTT	CAWSVQEKLFF
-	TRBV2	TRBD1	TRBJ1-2	TGTGCCAGCAGCCGGGACAGGAATGGCTACACCTTC	CASSRDRNGYTF
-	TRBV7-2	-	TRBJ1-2	TGTGCCAGCAGCTTAGGGGGGCCTAACTATGGCTACACCTTC	CASSLGGPNYGYTF
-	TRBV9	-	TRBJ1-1	TGTGCCAGCACCCCCCGAGGGGACGTGAACACTGAAGCTTTCTTT	CASTPRGDVNTEAFF
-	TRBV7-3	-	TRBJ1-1	TGTGCCAGCAGCTTGGGAGGTCCAAGGGGGGAAGCTTTCTTT	CASSLGGPRGEAFF
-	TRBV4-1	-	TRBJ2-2	TGCGCCAGCAGCCAAGTGGACAGCGGCACCGGGGAGCTGTTTTTT	CASSQVDSGTGELFF
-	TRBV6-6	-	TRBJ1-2	TGTGCCAGCAGTTACGAAAAGGATGGCTACACCTTC	CASSYEKDGYTF
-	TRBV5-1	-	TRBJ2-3	TGCGCCAGCAGCACCGGCCGGGGTACCAACACAGATACGCAGTATTTT	CASSTGRGTNTDTQYF
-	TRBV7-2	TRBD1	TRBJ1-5	TGTGCCAGCAGCACGACAGGGGGTCAGCCCCAGCATTTT	CASSTTGGQPQHF
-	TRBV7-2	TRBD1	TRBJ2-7	TGTGCCAGCAGCTCCCATGGGGGACAGGACGACTACGAGCAGTACTTC	CASSSHGGQDDYEQYF
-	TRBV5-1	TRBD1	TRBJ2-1	TGCGCCAGCAGCTTGGGGGACAGGGACAATGAGCAGTTCTTC	CASSLGDRDNEQFF
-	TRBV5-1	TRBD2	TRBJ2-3	TGCGCCAGCAGCGCCGGGACTAGAGGAAATACGCAGTATTTT	CASSAGTRGNTQYF
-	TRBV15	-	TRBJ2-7	TGTGCCACCAGCAGAGAATGGACAATTTACGAGCAGTACTTC	CATSREWTIYEQYF
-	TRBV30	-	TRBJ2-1	TGTGCCTGGAGTGTACGTCGGAAGGGGACTGGGAATGAGCAGTTCTTC	CAWSVRRKGTGNEQFF
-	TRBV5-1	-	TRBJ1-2	TGCGCCAGCAGCTTGGAGGCAGGCCGAAACTATGGCTACACCTTC	CASSLEAGRNYGYTF
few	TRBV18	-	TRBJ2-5	TGTGCCAGCTCACTCCAAGAGACCCAGTACTTC	CASSLQETQYF
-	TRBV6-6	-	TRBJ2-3	TGTGCCAGCAGCGAACTCACAGATACGCAGTATTTT	CASSELTDTQYF
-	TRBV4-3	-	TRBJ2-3	TGCGCCAGCAGCCAAGACCCCAGCTCGGCAGATACGCAGTATTTT	CASSQDPSSADTQYF
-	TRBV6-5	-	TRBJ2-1	TGTGCCAGCAGTTACCGTCAGGCCTTCGCTTTGGGTGAGCAGTTCTTC	CASSYRQAFALGEQFF
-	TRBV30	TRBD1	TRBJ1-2	TGTGCCTGGAACAAGGGACAGCTGGGCTACACCTTC	CAWNKGQLGYTF
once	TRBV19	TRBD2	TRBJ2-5	TGTGCCAGTAGTCTCCTTAGCGGGGTTCAAGAGACCCAGTACTTC	CASSLLSGVQETQYF
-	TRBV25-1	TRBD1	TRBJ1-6	TGTGCCAGCAGTCCGGACAGGGGGCGGAATTCACCCCTCCACTTT	CASSPDRGRNSPLHF
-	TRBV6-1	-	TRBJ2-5	TGTGCCAGCAGCAGGGATCGTGGAGAGACCCAGTACTTC	CASSRDRGETQYF
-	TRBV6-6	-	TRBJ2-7	TGTGCCAGCAGTTACAAGGGCTACGAGCAGTACTTC	CASSYKGYEQYF
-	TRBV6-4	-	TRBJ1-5	TGTGCCAGCAGTGACTTGCCCGGGGTGGCAGGAATTATGAATCAGCCCCAGCATTTT	CASSDLPGVAGIMNQPQHF
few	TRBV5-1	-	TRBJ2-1	TGCGCCAGCAGCTTGTTTCGACAGGACTACAATGAGCAGTTCTTC	CASSLFRQDYNEQFF
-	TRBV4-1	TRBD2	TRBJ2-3	TGCGCCAGCAGCCGACTAGCGGGGGGGCCAGATACGCAGTATTTT	CASSRLAGGPDTQYF
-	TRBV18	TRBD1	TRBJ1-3	TGTGCCAGCTCACCCGATACCGGGACAGGGTCTGGAAACACCATATATTTT	CASSPDTGTGSGNTIYF
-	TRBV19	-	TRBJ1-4	TGTGCCAGTAGTCCACCGGGGGTTGATGAAAAACTGTTTTTT	CASSPPGVDEKLFF